This T cell receptor beta chain comes out of a study of T cell repertoires in cytomegalovirus infection (dated by TCRdb to the late 2010s). Background on the whole study: Alongside well-studied HLA-B-restricted epitopes, the peptide stimulations were aimed at recently identified HLA-C-restricted CMV epitopes, whose presentation resists viral immunomodulation. The HLA type of each donor mattered for the analysis, because public TCR beta signatures pointed to carriage of CMV infection along with the matching HLA type.

Sample treatment or condition, as interpreted from the label and publication: in vitro stimulation with specific CMV peptide epitopes to enrich CMV-specific T cells. Concerning this clonotype itself: The specificity of this receptor is unknown. The record has no base qualities; no much larger clone is one base away.

The sequencer was an Illumina HiSeq 1500. The public reads were quality trimmed at Q25 with fastp and then assembled into clones with MiXCR by TCRdb, keeping productive beta chains. A single entry per CDR3 protein holds the most common genes and DNA from its merged rows. The sample table lists approximately 730,000 distinct CDR3 sequences, roughly 33% of them with a count of one. The leading ten clones occupy roughly 18% of the sample. CDR1 and CDR2, per the germline V gene, are MGHRA and YSYEKL. V drops 0 bases and J drops 8 bases, leaving 20 bases in between. The CDR3 goes from the cysteine to the phenylalanine over 17 residues. Only the CDR3 portion is preserved as DNA: 51 bases, with reading frame beginning at the first base. Here is what the overall study found, with its caveats: Carriers of CMV infection plus the relevant HLA type were discriminated by the cumulative frequency of public TCR beta family members in the study cohort and in an independent roughly 340-donor cohort. The ex vivo response was dominated by HLA-C-restricted CMV-specific TCR beta clonotypes, and the single most frequent clonotype in two of eight donors was supplied by these HLA-C-restricted clonotypes.

The sequencing used cultured PBMCs, collected from culture after CMV antigen stimulation. Here the chain combines TRBV4-1 and TRBJ2-1; TRBD1 is perhaps the D gene, given 5 matching bases. This sequence originates from a human donor in good health (CMV status not recorded). Some clones in this sample may be carry-over from other donors' samples. The CDR3 reads CASSQEPTWGTIHEQFF. The DNA is as follows: TGCGCCAGCAGCCAAGAACCGACCTGGGGCACAATTCATGAGCAGTTCTTC.